These 5 T cell receptor beta chains were sequenced from one sample in a study of cytomegalovirus exposure and HLA in healthy donors (dated by TCRdb to about 2017). The library came from the immunoSEQ multiplex PCR assay. For the multiplex PCR, a mixture combining 60 forward primers for TCR Vbeta segments and 13 reverse primers for TCR Jbeta segments was used. Sourced from immuneACCESS, this table was stored by TCRdb with only in-frame sequences that have V and J called. A share of the clones is absent; for the studies checked, an unresolved V gene accounts for under half, and the remainder has no known explanation. The sample table gives about 70,000 clones. Roughly 2.3% of the sample lies in the top ten. What was sequenced was PBMCs. These receptors all stem from a female donor in good health and CMV-seropositive.

A remark on this clone: Other DNA sequences in the sample encode the same CDR3. The chain has TRBV28 and TRBJ1-2, with no clear D. The CDR3 is 11 amino acids. Germline CDR1 MDHEN, CDR2 SYDVKM. V was shortened by 4 bases and J by 2 bases, with 2 bases between the two germline ends. The CDR3 region is CASSSNYGYTF. CDR3 in DNA: TGTGCCAGCAGTTCGAACTATGGCTACACCTTC.

This chain joins TRBV11-2 and TRBJ2-7; tentatively, D is TRBD2 (5 bases). Trimming took 3 bases from V and 2 from J, leaving 11 bases between them. Germline V lookup: CDR1 SGHAT, CDR2 FQNNGV. There are 14 residues in the CDR3. The CDR3 DNA sequence: TGTGCCAGCAGCTTCCGACTAACACCCTACGAGCAGTACTTC. This translates into CASSFRLTPYEQYF.

The gene calls are TRBV14 and TRBJ2-2; maybe TRBD2 (6 bases). CDR3 size: 17 residues. Germline lookup yields CDR1 SGHDN and CDR2 FVKESK. Trimming left V 0 bases short and J 4 bases short, with 15 bases between. CDR3 coding DNA: TGTGCCAGCAGCCAAGAACCCAGACTAGTAGGCACCGGGGAGCTGTTTTTT. Translating gives CASSQEPRLVGTGELFF.

This chain connects TRBV4-1 to TRBJ2-2; 9 nucleotides align to TRBD2. V dropped 4 bases and J dropped 2; count of bases not matched to a gene: 5. Per germline, CDR1 MGHRA and CDR2 YSYEKL. This CDR3 spans 16 amino acids. This chain's CDR3 is CASSPLAGVNTGELFF. The CDR3 DNA is TGCGCCAGCAGCCCCTTAGCGGGAGTAAACACCGGGGAGCTGTTTTTT.

V gene TRBV19 combines with J gene TRBJ2-7; 11 bases map to TRBD1. The V gene's germline CDR1 is LNHDA and CDR2 SQIVND (reference sequence). The CDR3 runs 16 residues. The trim removed 3 bases at V and 2 bases at J, leaving 6 bases unmatched. Written as DNA, the CDR3 is TGTGCCAGTAGTATGGGGACAGGGGGTTCCACCTACGAGCAGTACTTC. It translates to CASSMGTGGSTYEQYF.